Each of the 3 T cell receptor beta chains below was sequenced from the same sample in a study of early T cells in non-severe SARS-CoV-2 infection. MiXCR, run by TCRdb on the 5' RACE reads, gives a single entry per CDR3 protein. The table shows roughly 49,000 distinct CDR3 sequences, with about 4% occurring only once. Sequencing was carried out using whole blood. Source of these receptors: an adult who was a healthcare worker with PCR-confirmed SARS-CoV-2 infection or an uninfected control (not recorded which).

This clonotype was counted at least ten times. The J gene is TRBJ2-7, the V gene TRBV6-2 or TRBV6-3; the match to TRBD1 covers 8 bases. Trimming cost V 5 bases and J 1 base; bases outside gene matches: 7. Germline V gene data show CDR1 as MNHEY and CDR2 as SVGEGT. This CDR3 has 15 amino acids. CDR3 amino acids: CASSKGDRLSYEQYF. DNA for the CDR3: TGTGCCAGCAGTAAGGGGGACAGGTTGTCCTACGAGCAGTACTTC.

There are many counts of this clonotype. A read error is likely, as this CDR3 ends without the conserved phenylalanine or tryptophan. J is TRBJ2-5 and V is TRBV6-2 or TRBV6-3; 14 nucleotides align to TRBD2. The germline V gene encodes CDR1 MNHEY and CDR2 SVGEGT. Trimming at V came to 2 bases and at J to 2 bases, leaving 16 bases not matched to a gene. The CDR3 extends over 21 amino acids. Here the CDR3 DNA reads TGTGCCAGCAGTTACCCAGCAAATGGACTAGCGGGAGGTAGGCTACAAGAGACCCAGTACTTG. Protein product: CASSYPANGLAGGRLQETQYL.

CDR3 sequence reads: CASSAQPSYEQYF. In DNA, the CDR3 is TGTGCCAGCAGTGCGCAGCCCTCCTACGAGCAGTACTTC. V gene TRBV6-4 combines with J gene TRBJ2-7; D call uncertain. The CDR3 length is 13 residues. V lost 4 bases and J lost 0, with 7 bases in between. The germline CDR1 and CDR2 sequences are MRHNA and SNTAGT.